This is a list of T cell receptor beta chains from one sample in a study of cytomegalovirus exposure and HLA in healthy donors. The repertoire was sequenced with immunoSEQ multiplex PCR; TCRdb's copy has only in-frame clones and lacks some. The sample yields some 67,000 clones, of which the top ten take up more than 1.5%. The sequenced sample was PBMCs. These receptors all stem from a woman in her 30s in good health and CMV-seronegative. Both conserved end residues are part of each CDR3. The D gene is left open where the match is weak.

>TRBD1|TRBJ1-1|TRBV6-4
CASRLTGATEAFF
TGTGCCAGCAGATTGACAGGGGCCACTGAAGCTTTCTTT
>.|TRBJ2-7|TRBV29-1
CSVEGGISYEQYF
TGCAGCGTTGAGGGAGGAATCTCCTACGAGCAGTACTTC
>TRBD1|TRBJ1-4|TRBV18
CASSPVTGANEKLFF
TGTGCCAGCTCACCAGTGACAGGGGCGAATGAAAAACTGTTTTTT
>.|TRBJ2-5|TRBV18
CASSPRTTQETQYF
TGTGCCAGCTCACCACGGACAACCCAAGAGACCCAGTACTTC
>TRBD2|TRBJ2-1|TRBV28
CASNVLAGGIEQFF
TGTGCCAGCAACGTTCTCGCGGGGGGGATTGAGCAGTTCTTC
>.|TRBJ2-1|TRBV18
CASSPSLGNEQFF
TGTGCCAGCTCACCCTCACTAGGGAATGAGCAGTTCTTC
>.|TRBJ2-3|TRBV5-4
CASSPVRTDTQYF
TGTGCCAGCAGCCCGGTGCGAACAGATACGCAGTATTTT
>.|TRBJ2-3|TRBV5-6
CASSFTVVRGTDTQYF
TGTGCCAGCAGCTTCACAGTGGTTCGAGGCACAGATACGCAGTATTTT
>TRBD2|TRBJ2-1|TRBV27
CAITSGANNEQFF
TGTGCCATCACTAGCGGGGCAAACAATGAGCAGTTCTTC
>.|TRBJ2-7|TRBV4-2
CASSQEEADSYEQYF
TGTGCCAGCAGCCAGGAGGAGGCGGATTCCTACGAGCAGTACTTC
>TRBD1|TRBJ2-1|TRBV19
CASSNYPDRENEQFF
TGTGCCAGTAGTAATTACCCGGACAGGGAAAATGAGCAGTTCTTC
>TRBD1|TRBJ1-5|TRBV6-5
CASSSQTGDDQPQHF
TGTGCCAGCAGTTCCCAGACAGGGGACGATCAGCCCCAGCATTTT
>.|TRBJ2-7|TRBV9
CASSPWGAVAAYEQYF
TGTGCCAGCAGCCCTTGGGGAGCGGTCGCTGCCTACGAGCAGTACTTC
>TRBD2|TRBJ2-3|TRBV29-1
CSVVVAGGPTDTQYF
TGCAGCGTTGTGGTAGCGGGGGGACCCACAGATACGCAGTATTTT
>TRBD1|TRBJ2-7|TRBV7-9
CASSAGQAAQYF
TGTGCCAGCAGCGCCGGACAGGCAGCGCAGTACTTC
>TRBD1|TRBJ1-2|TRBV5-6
CASSLGQGARGYTF
TGTGCCAGCAGCTTGGGTCAGGGGGCACGGGGCTACACCTTC
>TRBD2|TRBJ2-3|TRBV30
CAWARLARSTDTQYF
TGTGCCTGGGCCCGACTAGCGAGAAGCACAGATACGCAGTATTTT
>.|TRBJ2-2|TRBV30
CAWSGTEAGELFF
TGTGCCTGGAGTGGGACAGAGGCCGGGGAGCTGTTTTTT
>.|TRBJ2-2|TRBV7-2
CASSLGLGGAGELFF
TGTGCCAGCAGCTTAGGTCTGGGTGGGGCAGGGGAGCTGTTTTTT
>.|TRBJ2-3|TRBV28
CASSLGLRGDTQYF
TGTGCCAGCAGTTTGGGGCTCCGCGGAGATACGCAGTATTTT
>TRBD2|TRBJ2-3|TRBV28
CASSLRLAGGDTQYF
TGTGCCAGCAGTTTGCGACTAGCGGGGGGCGATACGCAGTATTTT
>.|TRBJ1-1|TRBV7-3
CASSLAGSGTAFF
TGTGCCAGCAGCTTAGCCGGGAGTGGTACAGCTTTCTTT
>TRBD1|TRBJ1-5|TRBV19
CASSMVPGQTYSNQPQHF
TGTGCCAGTAGTATGGTGCCGGGACAGACTTATAGCAATCAGCCCCAGCATTTT
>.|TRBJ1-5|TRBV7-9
CASSLSFNQPQHF
TGTGCCAGCAGCTTATCGTTCAATCAGCCCCAGCATTTT
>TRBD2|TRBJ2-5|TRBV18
CASSPPASGGLGTQYF
TGTGCCAGCTCACCACCGGCTAGCGGGGGCTTGGGGACCCAGTACTTC
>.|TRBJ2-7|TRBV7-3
CASSPYPGGYEQYF
TGTGCCAGCAGCCCCTACCCAGGGGGGTACGAGCAGTACTTC
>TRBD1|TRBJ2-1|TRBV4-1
CASSHPGQGNYNEQFF
TGCGCCAGCAGCCACCCGGGACAGGGGAATTACAATGAGCAGTTCTTC